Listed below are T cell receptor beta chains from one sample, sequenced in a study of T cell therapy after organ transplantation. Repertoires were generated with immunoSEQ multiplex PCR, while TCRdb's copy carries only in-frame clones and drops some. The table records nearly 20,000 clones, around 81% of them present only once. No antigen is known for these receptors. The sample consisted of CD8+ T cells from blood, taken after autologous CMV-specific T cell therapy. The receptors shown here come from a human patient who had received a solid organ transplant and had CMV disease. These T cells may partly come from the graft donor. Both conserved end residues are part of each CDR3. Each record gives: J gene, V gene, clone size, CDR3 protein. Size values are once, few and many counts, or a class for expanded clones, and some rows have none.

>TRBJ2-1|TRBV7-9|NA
CASSSGPREGYNEQFF
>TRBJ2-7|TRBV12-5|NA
CASGLLPLSPVLAEQYF
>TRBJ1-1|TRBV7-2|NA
CASSPGPGSGTEAFF
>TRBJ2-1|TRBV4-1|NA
CASSPQRSGLSYNEQFF
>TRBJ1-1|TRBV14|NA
CASSHRPPTEAFF
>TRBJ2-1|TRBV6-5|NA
CASSKFSDGYNEQFF
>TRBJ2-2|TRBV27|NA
CASTSGYGTGELFF
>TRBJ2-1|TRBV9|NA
CASSPGLAPTYNEQFF
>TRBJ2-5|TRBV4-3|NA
CASSQVLAKRTQYF
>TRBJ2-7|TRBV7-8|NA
CASSRRDRVYEQYF
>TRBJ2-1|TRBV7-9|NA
CASSKALSSYNEQFF
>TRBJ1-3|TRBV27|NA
CASSLGLNGGNTIYF
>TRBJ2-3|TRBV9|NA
CASSVGGGSFGGSTDTQYF
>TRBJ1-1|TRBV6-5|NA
CASSYSAGTEAFF
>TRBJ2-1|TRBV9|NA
CASSVDQEEQFF
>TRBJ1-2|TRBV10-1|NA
CASSERGGGYTF
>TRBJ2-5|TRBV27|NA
CASRGQGWETQYF
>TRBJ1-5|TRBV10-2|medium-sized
CASAAAGSNQPQHF
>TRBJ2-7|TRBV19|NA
CASSIGTLEQYF
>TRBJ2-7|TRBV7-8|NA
CASSLAPDYEQYF
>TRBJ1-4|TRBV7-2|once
CASSYYLGGMGEKLFF
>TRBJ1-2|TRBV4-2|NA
CASSQVADRADGYTF
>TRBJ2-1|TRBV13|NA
CASNSGSYNEQFF
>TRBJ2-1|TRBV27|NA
CASSLSLSEQFF
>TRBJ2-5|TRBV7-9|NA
CASSLDRGRRETQYF
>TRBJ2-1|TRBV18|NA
CASSPRRALGDNSYNEQFF
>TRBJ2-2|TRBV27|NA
CASSLNGAGNTGELFF
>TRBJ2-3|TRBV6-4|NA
CASSDWATGLTDTQYF
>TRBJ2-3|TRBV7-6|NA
CASSLAGGRATDTQYF
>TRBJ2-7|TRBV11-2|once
CASSPGLALYEQYF